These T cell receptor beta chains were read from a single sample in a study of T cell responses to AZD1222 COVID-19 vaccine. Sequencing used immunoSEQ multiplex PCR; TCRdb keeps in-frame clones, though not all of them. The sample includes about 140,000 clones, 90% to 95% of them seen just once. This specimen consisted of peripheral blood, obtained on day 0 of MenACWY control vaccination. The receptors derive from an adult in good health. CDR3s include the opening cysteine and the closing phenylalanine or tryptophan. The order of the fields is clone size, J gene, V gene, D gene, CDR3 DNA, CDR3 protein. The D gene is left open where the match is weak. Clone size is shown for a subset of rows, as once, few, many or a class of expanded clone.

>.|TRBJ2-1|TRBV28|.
TGTGCCAGCAGCTCCAATGAGCAGTTCTTC
CASSSNEQFF
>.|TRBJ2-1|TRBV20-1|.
TGCAGTGCTAGCCTCCGGGACCGGCAGTTCTTC
CSASLRDRQFF
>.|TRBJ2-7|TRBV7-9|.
TGTGCCAGCAGCACTTCCGGGTCCTCCTACGAGCAGTACTTC
CASSTSGSSYEQYF
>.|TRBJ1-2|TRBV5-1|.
TGCGCCAGCAGCTTCGGAGGGAGCGACCTCTATGGCTACACCTTC
CASSFGGSDLYGYTF
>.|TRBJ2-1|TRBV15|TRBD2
TGTGCCACCAGCCGTCGTCCCGGGACTAGCGGGGGGGCCGATGAGCAGTTCTTC
CATSRRPGTSGGADEQFF
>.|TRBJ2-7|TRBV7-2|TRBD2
TGTGCCAGCAGCGAACCGGGACTAGCTCTCGAGCAGTACTTC
CASSEPGLALEQYF
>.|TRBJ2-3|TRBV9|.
TGTGCCAGCAGCGTAGTAGAAGCAGATACGCAGTATTTT
CASSVVEADTQYF
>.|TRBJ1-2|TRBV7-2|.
TGTGCCAGCAGCTTAGTAAACGTCTATGGCTACACCTTC
CASSLVNVYGYTF
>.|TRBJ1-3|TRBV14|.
TGTGCCAGCAGCCATAGGACAATTGGAAACACCATATATTTT
CASSHRTIGNTIYF
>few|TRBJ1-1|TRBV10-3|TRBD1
TGTGCCATCAGTGAGTTCGGGGGACAGGGGGGAACTGAAGCTTTCTTT
CAISEFGGQGGTEAFF
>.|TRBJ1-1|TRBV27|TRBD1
TGTGCCAGCAGTTGGGCGGACAGGGAGGGCACTGAAGCTTTCTTT
CASSWADREGTEAFF
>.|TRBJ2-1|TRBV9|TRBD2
TGTGCCAGCAGCCCACGGACTAGCCCTATCTCCTACAATGAGCAGTTCTTC
CASSPRTSPISYNEQFF
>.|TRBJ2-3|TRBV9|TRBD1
TGTGCCAGCAGCGTAGGTGGGGGACAGGTTACGCAGTATTTT
CASSVGGGQVTQYF
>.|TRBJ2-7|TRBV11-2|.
TGTGCCAGCAGCCCCGTTTTTCGGGGCTCCTCTCGTCCCACCTACGAGCAGTACTTC
CASSPVFRGSSRPTYEQYF
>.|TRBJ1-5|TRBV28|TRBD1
TGTGCCAGCAGTTGGACAGGGGTCAATCAGCCCCAGCATTTT
CASSWTGVNQPQHF
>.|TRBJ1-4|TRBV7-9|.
TGTGCCAGCAGCTTAGGCAGGGAGACTAATGAAAAACTGTTTTTT
CASSLGRETNEKLFF
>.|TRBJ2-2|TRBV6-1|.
TGTGCCAGCAGTGAAGCGGAGCTAGCAGCGAACACCGGGGAGCTGTTTTTT
CASSEAELAANTGELFF
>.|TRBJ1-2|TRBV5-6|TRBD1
TGTGCCAGCAGCCATTGGAGGACAGGGGCCCCTCTTGGCTACACCTTC
CASSHWRTGAPLGYTF
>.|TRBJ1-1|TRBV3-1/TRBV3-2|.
TGTGCCAGCAGACTACAAGGGTTGGGGTACACTGAAGCTTTCTTT
CASRLQGLGYTEAFF
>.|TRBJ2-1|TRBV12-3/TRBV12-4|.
TGTGCCAGCAGTTTGGGAATAGGCAATGAGCAGTTCTTC
CASSLGIGNEQFF